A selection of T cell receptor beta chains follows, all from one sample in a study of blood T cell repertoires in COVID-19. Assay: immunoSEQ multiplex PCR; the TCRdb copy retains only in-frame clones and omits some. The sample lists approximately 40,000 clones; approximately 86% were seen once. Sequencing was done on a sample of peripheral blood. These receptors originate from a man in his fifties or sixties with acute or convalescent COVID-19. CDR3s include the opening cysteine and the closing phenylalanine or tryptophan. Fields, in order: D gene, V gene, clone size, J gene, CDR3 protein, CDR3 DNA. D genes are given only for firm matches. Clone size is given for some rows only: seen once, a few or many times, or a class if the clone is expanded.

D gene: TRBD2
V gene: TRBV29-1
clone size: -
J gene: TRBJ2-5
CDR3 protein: CSVNLASGSLETQYF
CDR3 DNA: TGCAGCGTTAATTTGGCTAGCGGGAGCCTGGAGACCCAGTACTTC

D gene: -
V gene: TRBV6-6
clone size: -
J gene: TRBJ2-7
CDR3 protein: CASSLVAGPSYEQYF
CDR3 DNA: TGTGCCAGCAGTCTCGTGGCGGGGCCCTCCTACGAGCAGTACTTC

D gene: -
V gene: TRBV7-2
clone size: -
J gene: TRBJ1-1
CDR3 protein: CASSPGSPRGAFF
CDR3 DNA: TGTGCCAGCAGCCCAGGGAGTCCCAGGGGCGCTTTCTTT

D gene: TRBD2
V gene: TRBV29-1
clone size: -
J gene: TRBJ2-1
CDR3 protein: CSTGGSYNEQFF
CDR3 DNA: TGCAGCACCGGGGGGTCCTACAATGAGCAGTTCTTC

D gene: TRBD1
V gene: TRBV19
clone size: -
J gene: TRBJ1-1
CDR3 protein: CASTSTGANTEAFF
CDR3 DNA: TGTGCCAGTACCTCGACAGGGGCGAACACTGAAGCTTTCTTT

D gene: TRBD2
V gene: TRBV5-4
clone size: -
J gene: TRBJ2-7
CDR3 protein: CASSWGLAVYEQYF
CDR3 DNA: TGTGCCAGCAGCTGGGGACTAGCGGTCTACGAGCAGTACTTC

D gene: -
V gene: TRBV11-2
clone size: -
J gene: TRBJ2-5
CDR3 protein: CASSFAVETQYF
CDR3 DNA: TGTGCCAGCAGCTTCGCAGTAGAGACCCAGTACTTC

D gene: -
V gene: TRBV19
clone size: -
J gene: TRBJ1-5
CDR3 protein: CASRGTGNQPQHF
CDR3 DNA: TGTGCCAGTAGGGGGACTGGCAATCAGCCCCAGCATTTT

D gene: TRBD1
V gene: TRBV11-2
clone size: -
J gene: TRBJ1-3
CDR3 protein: CASSFPDRGGSGNTIYF
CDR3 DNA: TGTGCCAGCAGCTTTCCCGACAGGGGGGGATCTGGAAACACCATATATTTT

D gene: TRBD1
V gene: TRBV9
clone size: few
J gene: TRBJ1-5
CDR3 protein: CASGGQGFQPQHF
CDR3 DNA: TGTGCCAGCGGAGGACAGGGCTTCCAGCCCCAGCATTTT